This note documents a single T cell receptor (beta chain) sequence. The protocol was immunoSEQ multiplex PCR, while the TCRdb copy is restricted to in-frame clones and leaves out a portion. This sample yields 150,000 to 200,000 clones, of which about 87% are seen a single time; roughly 3.9% belongs to the top ten. CDR1 is SGHVS and CDR2 is FNYEAQ in the germline V gene. The CDR3 length is 14 residues. With 4 bases removed from V and 4 bases from J, the gap between germline ends came to 10 bases. This record comes from a study of blood T cell repertoires in COVID-19. What was sequenced was peripheral blood. This sequence originates from a woman aged 55-69 years who had recovered from COVID-19. V usage is TRBV7-6 and J usage is TRBJ1-4; D is possibly TRBD1 (5 bases). CDR3: CASSSQGINEKLFF. DNA for the CDR3: TGTGCCAGCAGCTCCCAGGGTATTAATGAAAAACTGTTTTTT.